The 18 T cell receptor beta chains given below trace back to one sample, sequenced in a study of blood T cell repertoires in COVID-19. The method was immunoSEQ multiplex PCR; TCRdb's version includes in-frame clones alone and lacks a portion of them. This table has about 170,000 clones, about 86% appearing once. The specimen sequenced was peripheral blood. The receptors here all came from a man in his fifties with active or convalescent COVID-19.

The CDR3 here is CASSLSLAYNEQFF. The CDR3 bases are TGTGCCAGCAGCTTATCACTAGCCTACAATGAGCAGTTCTTC. The V call is TRBV7-3, the J call TRBJ2-1; D is perhaps TRBD2 (5 bases). The CDR3 runs 14 residues. CDR1 SGHTA and CDR2 FQGTGA come from the germline V gene. The ends were cut back, 2 bases at V and 2 bases at J, with 7 bases in the middle.

CDR3 nucleotide sequence: TGCGCCAGCAGCCAAGATTTGGGGCTCTCACCCCTCCACTTT. Protein: CASSQDLGLSPLHF. The J gene is TRBJ1-6, the V gene TRBV4-3, with D possibly matching TRBD1 (5 bases). CDR1 and CDR2 (germline): LGHNA, YSLEER. The CDR3 runs 14 residues. Trimming cost V 0 bases and J 10 bases, with 10 bases left between them.

The chain joins TRBV18 to TRBJ2-7; possible D gene TRBD1, 5 bases. The CDR3 contains 14 residues. V lost 1 base to trimming and J lost 0 bases, with 7 bases between them. In germline, CDR1 is KGHSH, CDR2 LQKENI. The CDR3 bases are TGTGCCAGCTCACCACAGGGGAACTCCTACGAGCAGTACTTC. Protein product: CASSPQGNSYEQYF.

This clone has only a few counts. The chain carries TRBV3-1 (or the pseudogene TRBV3-2) and TRBJ1-2; a weak D match, TRBD1 (5 bases). Deletions cut 4 bases from V and 4 bases from J, with 16 bases between. The germline V gene encodes CDR1 LGHDT and CDR2 YNNKEL (reference sequence). The CDR3 length is 15 residues. CDR3 sequence reads: CASSPQSGLAYGYTF. The CDR3 DNA follows: TGTGCCAGCAGCCCACAATCAGGGTTGGCCTATGGCTACACCTTC.

This rearrangement joins TRBV5-1 to TRBJ2-2; TRBD2 might be the D (5 bases). Trimming pared 4 bases from V and 2 bases from J, leaving 15 bases between. Germline-derived CDR1 and CDR2 are SGHRS and YFSETQ. The CDR3 sequence is 16 residues long. In DNA, the CDR3 is TGCGCCAGCAGCCCAATAACTAGTTTCAACACCGGGGAGCTGTTTTTT. It is translated as CASSPITSFNTGELFF.

The gene calls are TRBV3-1 (or the pseudogene TRBV3-2) and TRBJ1-1, with a possible D match to TRBD1 (6 bases). V lost 1 base, J lost 0 bases, and 12 bases lay in between. Germline V gene data show CDR1 as LGHDT and CDR2 as YNNKEL (reference sequence). The CDR3 sequence is 16 residues long. CDR3: CASSQGAGALNTEAFF. The CDR3 bases are TGTGCCAGCAGCCAAGGAGCAGGGGCGTTGAACACTGAAGCTTTCTTT.

The chain has TRBV24-1 and TRBJ2-3, with D tentatively TRBD2 (5 bases). V was shortened by 4 bases and J by 1 base, with 11 bases between the two germline ends. Per the germline V gene, CDR1 is KGHDR and CDR2 is SFDVKD. CDR3 length: 15 residues. In DNA form, the CDR3 reads TGTGCCACCAGTGAAGGAGGCAGAGGCACAGATACGCAGTATTTT. Translation: CATSEGGRGTDTQYF.

V is TRBV6-2 or TRBV6-3 and J is TRBJ2-1; D possibly corresponds to TRBD2 (5 bases). Trimming pared 2 bases from V and 9 bases from J, leaving 14 bases between. Germline lookup yields CDR1 MNHEY and CDR2 SVGEGT. The CDR3 has 14 amino acids. The CDR3: CASSYLAGVGEQFF. The CDR3 region has the DNA TGTGCCAGCAGTTACCTAGCCGGAGTGGGTGAGCAGTTCTTC.

The V and J genes are TRBV4-3 and TRBJ2-2; 8 positions match TRBD2. Germline values: CDR1 LGHNA, CDR2 YSLEER. There are 17 residues in the CDR3. V shed 3 bases and J 1 base; nucleotides not matched to a gene: 7. In nucleotides, the CDR3 is TGCGCCAGCAGCCAGGCGAGCGGGGGCCGGAACACCGGGGAGCTGTTTTTT. Its protein is CASSQASGGRNTGELFF.

The gene calls are TRBV6-5 and TRBJ1-6, with D hard to call. The CDR3 runs 15 residues. Between the trimmed V and J ends, which lost 2 bases and 0 bases, there was a span of 5 bases. Germline V gives CDR1 MNHEY, CDR2 SVGAGI. CDR3 nucleotides: TGTGCCAGCAGTTACAGCTACTCCTATAATTCACCCCTCCACTTT. Translation gives CASSYSYSYNSPLHF.

The table lists this clone with a count of one. The V gene is TRBV6-2 or TRBV6-3, the J gene TRBJ1-5; 7 nucleotides line up with TRBD1. V lost 2 bases to trimming and J lost 0 bases; unmatched junction nucleotides: 13. This CDR3 is built from 19 residues. The germline CDR1 and CDR2 sequences are MNHEY and SVGEGT. The DNA for the CDR3 is TGTGCCAGCAGTTACACCACAGGGGATCCCGCTAATAGCAATCAGCCCCAGCATTTT. This codes for CASSYTTGDPANSNQPQHF.

This clone appeared once. In nucleotides, the CDR3 is TGTGCCAGCAGCAAGGCGGCCTCAGTCCACGAGCAGTACTTC. It translates to CASSKAASVHEQYF. V is TRBV9 and J is TRBJ2-7, with D hard to call. Deletions cut 4 bases from V and 5 bases from J, with 16 bases between. From germline, CDR1 is SGDLS and CDR2 YYNGEE. The CDR3 is 14 residues long.

V and J are TRBV5-6 and TRBJ1-5, with 7 nucleotides matching TRBD1. This CDR3 region has 14 residues. V lost 4 bases and J lost 2; bases outside the gene matches: 3. Germline V CDR1 and CDR2: SGHDT, YYEEEE. This CDR3 is CASSPTGRNQPQHF. The CDR3 DNA sequence: TGTGCCAGCAGCCCGACAGGGCGCAATCAGCCCCAGCATTTT. The full variable domain, in which reference TRBV5-6 and TRBJ1-5 provide the parts outside the CDR3, is DAGVTQSPTHLIKTRGQQVTLRCSPKSGHDTVSWYQQALGQGPQFIFQYYEEEERQRGNFPDRFSGHQFPNYSSELNVNALLLGDSALYLCASSPTGRNQPQHFGDGTRLSIL.

The V and J genes are TRBV30 and TRBJ1-4; D might be TRBD1 (5 bases). V shed 1 base and J shed 3 bases, with 12 bases lying between them. Germline V gene data show CDR1 as GTSNPN and CDR2 as SVGIG (reference sequence). The CDR3 length is 15 residues. The CDR3 reads CAWSDTTAANEKLFF. CDR3 bases: TGTGCCTGGAGTGACACGACAGCTGCTAATGAAAAACTGTTTTTT.

The chain is built from TRBV2 and TRBJ1-1, with D possibly matching TRBD1 (6 bases). This CDR3 contains 16 residues. V lost 2 bases and J 2 bases, leaving 15 bases between the germline ends. CDR1 SNHLY and CDR2 FYNNEI come from the germline V gene. CDR3 residues: CASSEWVGGANTEAFF. The CDR3 nucleotides are TGTGCCAGCAGTGAATGGGTAGGGGGGGCCAACACTGAAGCTTTCTTT.

In nucleotides, the CDR3 is TGTGCCACCAGCGCTGCCTCCGGACTAGCGGAAAATGAGCAGTTCTTC. Its protein is CATSAASGLAENEQFF. This sequence joins TRBV15 and TRBJ2-1; 10 bases align to TRBD2. In germline, CDR1 is LNHNV, CDR2 YYDKDF (reference sequence). The trim removed 5 bases at V and 7 bases at J, leaving 11 bases unmatched. The CDR3 has 16 residues. The whole variable domain, remainder taken from reference TRBV15 and TRBJ2-1, is DAMVIQNPRYQVTQFGKPVTLSCSQTLNHNVMYWYQQKSSQAPKLLFHYYDKDFNNEADTPDNFQSRRPNTSFCFLDIRSPGLGDTAMYLCATSAASGLAENEQFFGPGTRLTVL.

This rearrangement joins TRBV24-1 to TRBJ2-3, with 9 bases identical to TRBD1. The CDR3 runs 14 residues. The germline V gene has CDR1 KGHDR and CDR2 SFDVKD. The junction had 10 bases not matched to a gene; V was cut back by 12 bases and J by 4 bases. The CDR3 sequence is CAPREDRGPDTQYF. The CDR3 nucleotides are TGTGCCCCCCGGGAGGACAGGGGTCCAGATACGCAGTATTTT.

The chain links TRBV4-2 to TRBJ2-1, with D maybe TRBD1 (5 bases). The germline V and J ends were trimmed by 8 bases and 10 bases, with 15 bases remaining between them. This CDR3 region has 12 residues. Germline assignment: CDR1 LGHNA and CDR2 YNFKEQ. This CDR3 is CASGISRAEQFF. The DNA of the CDR3 is TGTGCCAGCGGAATAAGCAGGGCGGAGCAGTTCTTC.